The rows below give T cell receptor beta chains drawn from one sample of a study of blood T cell repertoires in COVID-19. Profiling relied on immunoSEQ multiplex PCR, and the TCRdb table lists in-frame clones only, not all of them. The sample carries approximately 300,000 clones, around four fifths recorded once. The sequenced sample consisted of peripheral blood. The receptors originated from a woman in her 50s with acute or convalescent COVID-19. The CDR3 runs from the conserved cysteine through the conserved F or W. D genes are given only for firm matches. Some rows have no size entry. The others give once, few or many, or a class for an expanded clone.

size: NA; J: TRBJ2-7; V: TRBV6-6; D: NA; DNA: TGTGCCAGCAGTGCGAGCGGCCACTACGAGCAGTACTTC; CDR3: CASSASGHYEQYF
size: NA; J: TRBJ1-1; V: TRBV5-6; D: TRBD1; DNA: TGTGCCAGCAGCCGCGCAGACAGGGGAAACACTGAAGCTTTCTTT; CDR3: CASSRADRGNTEAFF
size: NA; J: TRBJ1-5; V: TRBV24-1; D: TRBD1; DNA: TGTGCCACCAGTGATACAGGGGGCGCGGACAATCAGCCCCAGCATTTT; CDR3: CATSDTGGADNQPQHF
size: NA; J: TRBJ2-3; V: TRBV19; D: TRBD1; DNA: TGTGCCAGTAGTATTATTGGGCAGGGGGCCACCACGCAGTATTTT; CDR3: CASSIIGQGATTQYF
size: NA; J: TRBJ2-5; V: TRBV5-1; D: TRBD1; DNA: TGCGCCAGCAGCTTAGGAGGACAGGGGGCAGGGGAGACCCAGTACTTC; CDR3: CASSLGGQGAGETQYF
size: once; J: TRBJ1-5; V: TRBV3-1/TRBV3-2; D: NA; DNA: TGTGCCAGCAGCCACGATGAGGGGCCCCAGCATTTT; CDR3: CASSHDEGPQHF
size: few; J: TRBJ2-6; V: TRBV9; D: NA; DNA: TGTGCCAGCAGCGTAGCTCCCCCCGGGGTGAGTGGGGCCAACGTCCTGACTTTC; CDR3: CASSVAPPGVSGANVLTF
size: few; J: TRBJ2-2; V: TRBV12-3/TRBV12-4; D: NA; DNA: TGTGCCAGCGCGGGTACGAACACCGGGGAGCTGTTTTTT; CDR3: CASAGTNTGELFF
size: NA; J: TRBJ1-5; V: TRBV21-1; D: NA; DNA: TGTGCCAGCAGCAAAGACAGGTGGGGCCGTAATCAGCCCCAGCATTTT; CDR3: CASSKDRWGRNQPQHF
size: NA; J: TRBJ1-1; V: TRBV9; D: NA; DNA: TGTGCCAGCAGCGTCCAACAGGGCCCCAATGAAGCTTTCTTT; CDR3: CASSVQQGPNEAFF
size: NA; J: TRBJ1-3; V: TRBV9; D: TRBD1; DNA: TGTGCCAGCAGCGTTCGGACAGGGAGCGGAAACACCATATATTTT; CDR3: CASSVRTGSGNTIYF
size: NA; J: TRBJ2-7; V: TRBV4-3; D: TRBD2; DNA: TGCGCCAGCAGCCTCACTAGCGCAGCGGAGCAGTACTTC; CDR3: CASSLTSAAEQYF
size: NA; J: TRBJ1-2; V: TRBV5-4; D: NA; DNA: TGTGCCAGCAGCCACCCCTCGACAGAAGTATTTTATGGCTACACCTTC; CDR3: CASSHPSTEVFYGYTF
size: NA; J: TRBJ1-2; V: TRBV30; D: NA; DNA: TGTGCCTGGAGTGTAGGGGGGGCGGGTGGCTACACCTTC; CDR3: CAWSVGGAGGYTF
size: NA; J: TRBJ1-6; V: TRBV27; D: NA; DNA: TGTGCCAGCAGTCCCCCGGACAGTTCGCCCCTCCACTTT; CDR3: CASSPPDSSPLHF
size: NA; J: TRBJ2-1; V: TRBV3-1/TRBV3-2; D: TRBD1; DNA: TGTGCCAGCAGCAAGGGACAGGGGAGGAATGAGCAGTTCTTC; CDR3: CASSKGQGRNEQFF
size: NA; J: TRBJ1-1; V: TRBV21-1; D: NA; DNA: TGTGCCAGCAGCCATCAAGCAGGGCCCACTGAAGCTTTCTTT; CDR3: CASSHQAGPTEAFF
size: NA; J: TRBJ1-1; V: TRBV5-6; D: NA; DNA: TGTGCCAGCAGCTTGGGAGGGTTCGGCACTGAAGCTTTCTTT; CDR3: CASSLGGFGTEAFF
size: NA; J: TRBJ1-2; V: TRBV28; D: TRBD1; DNA: TGTGCCAGCAGTTCGGGGACAGGGGGGTATGGCTACACCTTC; CDR3: CASSSGTGGYGYTF
size: NA; J: TRBJ2-7; V: TRBV6-5; D: TRBD2; DNA: TGTGCCAGCCAACCTACTAGCGGGAGAAAATACGAGCAGTACTTC; CDR3: CASQPTSGRKYEQYF
size: NA; J: TRBJ1-4; V: TRBV11-3; D: NA; DNA: TGTTCGTGTCGCAGTACCAATGAAAAACTGTTTTTT; CDR3: CSCRSTNEKLFF
size: NA; J: TRBJ1-4; V: TRBV18; D: NA; DNA: TGTGCCAGCTCATTTTCTGCAACTAATGAAAAACTGTTTTTT; CDR3: CASSFSATNEKLFF
size: NA; J: TRBJ1-2; V: TRBV25-1; D: TRBD1; DNA: TGTGCCAGCAGTGAGACAGGGGGAATCTATGGCTACACCTTC; CDR3: CASSETGGIYGYTF
size: NA; J: TRBJ2-1; V: TRBV6-6; D: NA; DNA: TGTGCCAGCAGTCCGAGGGTCGGTGAGCAGTTCTTC; CDR3: CASSPRVGEQFF
size: NA; J: TRBJ1-1; V: TRBV6-5; D: NA; DNA: TGTGCCAGCAGTTATTCGGACAGATCCACTGAAGCTTTCTTT; CDR3: CASSYSDRSTEAFF
size: NA; J: TRBJ1-1; V: TRBV7-9; D: TRBD1; DNA: TGTGCCAGCAGTCTATTAGGGACAGCCATATCCTTGAACACTGAAGCTTTCTTT; CDR3: CASSLLGTAISLNTEAFF
size: NA; J: TRBJ2-1; V: TRBV6-5; D: TRBD1; DNA: TGTGCCAGCAGGTCCACAGGGGCCCGCTACAATGAGCAGTTCTTC; CDR3: CASRSTGARYNEQFF
size: NA; J: TRBJ1-1; V: TRBV5-1; D: NA; DNA: TGCGCCAGCAGCTTGGGGTCAGCAGGGCCGGAAGCTTTCTTT; CDR3: CASSLGSAGPEAFF
size: NA; J: TRBJ2-1; V: TRBV20-1; D: NA; DNA: TGCAGTGCTAGTACAGGGACCGGCTACAATGAGCAGTTCTTC; CDR3: CSASTGTGYNEQFF
size: NA; J: TRBJ1-5; V: TRBV10-3; D: NA; DNA: TGTGCCATCAGTGACCTTAGCAATCAGCCCCAGCATTTT; CDR3: CAISDLSNQPQHF
size: NA; J: TRBJ1-2; V: TRBV6-4; D: TRBD1; DNA: TGTGCCAGCAGCGATATGGACAGGCGCTACACCTTC; CDR3: CASSDMDRRYTF
size: NA; J: TRBJ1-2; V: TRBV7-2; D: NA; DNA: TGTGCCAGCAGCTTACGGGAGGGCGGAGTAGGCTACACCTTC; CDR3: CASSLREGGVGYTF
size: NA; J: TRBJ2-3; V: TRBV27; D: TRBD2; DNA: TGTGCCAGCAGGTCTAGCGGGCTGACAGATACGCAGTATTTT; CDR3: CASRSSGLTDTQYF
size: NA; J: TRBJ2-1; V: TRBV6-5; D: NA; DNA: TGTGCCACCCGGACTACCTACAATGAGCAGTTCTTC; CDR3: CATRTTYNEQFF
size: NA; J: TRBJ2-1; V: TRBV7-2; D: TRBD1; DNA: TGTGCCAGCAGCCCCACAGGGGGTGGTCTCTATGTCTTC; CDR3: CASSPTGGGLYVF
size: NA; J: TRBJ2-1; V: TRBV11-3; D: TRBD2; DNA: TGTGCCAGCAGCTCGATACGGACTAGCGGGACGAGCAATGAGCAGTTCTTC; CDR3: CASSSIRTSGTSNEQFF
size: NA; J: TRBJ2-1; V: TRBV7-9; D: TRBD2; DNA: TGTGCCAGCAGCTTAGATGGCGGGAGGTCCTACAATGAGCAGTTCTTC; CDR3: CASSLDGGRSYNEQFF
size: NA; J: TRBJ2-7; V: TRBV5-1; D: NA; DNA: TGCGCCAGCAGTCAAGGGGGTACGGGCTCCTACGAGCAGTACTTC; CDR3: CASSQGGTGSYEQYF
size: NA; J: TRBJ1-1; V: TRBV27; D: NA; DNA: TGTGCCAGCAGTTTAGGGACAAGGGCTAAAGCTTTCTTT; CDR3: CASSLGTRAKAFF
size: NA; J: TRBJ1-5; V: TRBV9; D: NA; DNA: TGTGCCAGCAGCGCCAGACAGAACAATCAGCCCCAGCATTTT; CDR3: CASSARQNNQPQHF
size: few; J: TRBJ1-3; V: TRBV9; D: NA; DNA: TGTGCCAGCAGCGTAGCGGTCTTGGGGAGCTCTGGAAACACCATATATTTT; CDR3: CASSVAVLGSSGNTIYF